A selection of T cell receptor beta chains follows, all from one sample in a study of blood T cell repertoires in COVID-19. Libraries were prepared by immunoSEQ multiplex PCR; TCRdb keeps only in-frame clonotypes and omits some of them. There are 200,000 to 300,000 clones in the sample; over 70% occur only once, and 8.6% lies in the top ten. The sequenced material came from peripheral blood. These receptors were obtained from a human donor in a cohort sampled during active COVID-19. Each CDR3 is given with its conserved first and last residue. D genes are given only for firm matches. Expanded clones are given a class, and other clones once, few, many or no size at all.

d_gene: TRBD2; abundance: few; len: 16; v_gene: TRBV6-6; j_gene: TRBJ2-7; CDR3aa: CASRESGIVFGWEQYF; CDR3nt: TGTGCCAGCAGGGAAAGCGGGATAGTATTCGGTTGGGAGCAGTACTTC
d_gene: TRBD2; abundance: .; len: 14; v_gene: TRBV19; j_gene: TRBJ2-7; CDR3aa: CASSVTSGPYEQYF; CDR3nt: TGTGCCAGTAGTGTGACTAGCGGTCCCTACGAGCAGTACTTC
d_gene: .; abundance: .; len: 14; v_gene: TRBV29-1; j_gene: TRBJ2-7; CDR3aa: CSVVGAGVSYEQYF; CDR3nt: TGCAGCGTGGTGGGGGCAGGAGTATCCTACGAGCAGTACTTC
d_gene: TRBD1; abundance: .; len: 16; v_gene: TRBV3-1/TRBV3-2; j_gene: TRBJ1-2; CDR3aa: CASSQDPRGHDYGYTF; CDR3nt: TGTGCCAGCAGCCAAGATCCCAGGGGGCACGACTATGGCTACACCTTC
d_gene: TRBD1; abundance: .; len: 17; v_gene: TRBV28; j_gene: TRBJ2-6; CDR3aa: CASSKPTGGAGANVLTF; CDR3nt: TGTGCCAGCAGTAAACCGACAGGGGGGGCTGGGGCCAACGTCCTGACTTTC
d_gene: TRBD1; abundance: .; len: 17; v_gene: TRBV15; j_gene: TRBJ2-5; CDR3aa: CATSIRDRGFWGETQYF; CDR3nt: TGTGCCACCAGCATCCGGGACAGGGGCTTTTGGGGAGAGACCCAGTACTTC
d_gene: .; abundance: .; len: 16; v_gene: TRBV7-2; j_gene: TRBJ1-1; CDR3aa: CASSFRLGGQGTEAFF; CDR3nt: TGTGCCAGCAGCTTTCGGCTCGGGGGGCAGGGCACTGAAGCTTTCTTT
d_gene: .; abundance: .; len: 13; v_gene: TRBV15; j_gene: TRBJ2-7; CDR3aa: CATSISGRNEQYF; CDR3nt: TGTGCCACCAGCATATCAGGTCGTAACGAGCAGTACTTC
d_gene: .; abundance: .; len: 18; v_gene: TRBV15; j_gene: TRBJ1-4; CDR3aa: CATTNWRGDGRFNEKLFF; CDR3nt: TGTGCCACCACCAATTGGCGGGGGGATGGAAGATTTAATGAAAAACTGTTTTTT
d_gene: .; abundance: .; len: 12; v_gene: TRBV7-9; j_gene: TRBJ1-4; CDR3aa: CASSPAGEKLFF; CDR3nt: TGTGCCAGCAGCCCGGCGGGCGAAAAACTGTTTTTT
d_gene: TRBD1; abundance: .; len: 13; v_gene: TRBV5-1; j_gene: TRBJ2-2; CDR3aa: CGSGTANTGELFF; CDR3nt: TGCGGTTCAGGGACAGCAAACACCGGGGAGCTGTTTTTT
d_gene: TRBD1; abundance: once; len: 15; v_gene: TRBV6-2/TRBV6-3; j_gene: TRBJ2-1; CDR3aa: CASSSQGSAYNEQFF; CDR3nt: TGTGCCAGCAGTTCACAGGGGAGCGCCTACAATGAGCAGTTCTTC
d_gene: .; abundance: .; len: 13; v_gene: TRBV5-6; j_gene: TRBJ2-1; CDR3aa: CASSLAIPNEQFF; CDR3nt: TGTGCCAGCAGCTTAGCCATCCCAAATGAGCAGTTCTTC
d_gene: .; abundance: few; len: 13; v_gene: TRBV7-9; j_gene: TRBJ1-5; CDR3aa: CASSLAQLQPQHF; CDR3nt: TGTGCCAGCAGCTTAGCCCAGTTACAGCCCCAGCATTTT
d_gene: TRBD1; abundance: .; len: 16; v_gene: TRBV18; j_gene: TRBJ1-2; CDR3aa: CASSPRDRGTAVGYTF; CDR3nt: TGTGCCAGCTCACCACGGGACAGGGGAACAGCTGTCGGCTACACCTTC
d_gene: .; abundance: once; len: 15; v_gene: TRBV4-2; j_gene: TRBJ1-4; CDR3aa: CASSQVELQNEKLFF; CDR3nt: TGTGCCAGCAGCCAAGTGGAGCTCCAAAATGAAAAACTGTTTTTT
d_gene: .; abundance: .; len: 15; v_gene: TRBV9; j_gene: TRBJ2-3; CDR3aa: CASSVGAESTDTQYF; CDR3nt: TGTGCCAGCAGCGTAGGGGCAGAGAGCACAGATACGCAGTATTTT
d_gene: TRBD1; abundance: .; len: 15; v_gene: TRBV7-9; j_gene: TRBJ2-2; CDR3aa: CASSLDRGYTGELFF; CDR3nt: TGTGCCAGCAGCCTAGACAGGGGGTACACCGGGGAGCTGTTTTTT
d_gene: TRBD2; abundance: .; len: 15; v_gene: TRBV7-9; j_gene: TRBJ2-1; CDR3aa: CASRATSGGANEQFF; CDR3nt: TGTGCCAGCAGGGCGACTAGCGGGGGAGCCAATGAGCAGTTCTTC
d_gene: TRBD2; abundance: .; len: 17; v_gene: TRBV4-1; j_gene: TRBJ2-3; CDR3aa: CASSQLPSGRAADTQYF; CDR3nt: TGCGCCAGCAGCCAACTTCCTAGCGGGAGGGCGGCAGATACGCAGTATTTT
d_gene: .; abundance: .; len: 14; v_gene: TRBV7-9; j_gene: TRBJ2-5; CDR3aa: CASSRIPGQETQYF; CDR3nt: TGTGCCAGCAGCAGGATACCGGGACAAGAGACCCAGTACTTC
d_gene: .; abundance: .; len: 13; v_gene: TRBV9; j_gene: TRBJ2-1; CDR3aa: CASSVLPINEQFF; CDR3nt: TGTGCCAGCAGCGTACTTCCTATCAATGAGCAGTTCTTC
d_gene: .; abundance: .; len: 13; v_gene: TRBV15; j_gene: TRBJ1-1; CDR3aa: CATSRGANTEAFF; CDR3nt: TGTGCCACCAGCAGGGGAGCGAACACTGAAGCTTTCTTT
d_gene: TRBD1; abundance: .; len: 15; v_gene: TRBV19; j_gene: TRBJ1-1; CDR3aa: CASRGQGAWNTEAFF; CDR3nt: TGTGCCAGCCGGGGACAGGGGGCTTGGAACACTGAAGCTTTCTTT
d_gene: TRBD2; abundance: once; len: 14; v_gene: TRBV6-5; j_gene: TRBJ2-3; CDR3aa: CASSLAVSTDTQYF; CDR3nt: TGTGCCAGCAGTCTAGCGGTCAGCACAGATACGCAGTATTTT
d_gene: TRBD1; abundance: .; len: 15; v_gene: TRBV6-5; j_gene: TRBJ1-5; CDR3aa: CASSYGQGGNQPQHF; CDR3nt: TGTGCCAGCAGTTACGGACAGGGGGGCAATCAGCCCCAGCATTTT
d_gene: TRBD1; abundance: .; len: 13; v_gene: TRBV5-6; j_gene: TRBJ1-1; CDR3aa: CASSPGTAIEAFF; CDR3nt: TGTGCCAGCAGCCCAGGGACAGCCATCGAAGCTTTCTTT
d_gene: .; abundance: .; len: 16; v_gene: TRBV19; j_gene: TRBJ2-5; CDR3aa: CASSPDSLEGMRTQYF; CDR3nt: TGTGCCAGTAGCCCGGACAGCTTAGAAGGGATGAGGACCCAGTACTTC
d_gene: TRBD2; abundance: .; len: 19; v_gene: TRBV7-9; j_gene: TRBJ2-5; CDR3aa: CASSPEGLAGEDGKETQYF; CDR3nt: TGTGCCAGCAGCCCGGAAGGACTAGCGGGTGAAGATGGAAAAGAGACCCAGTACTTC
d_gene: TRBD1; abundance: .; len: 15; v_gene: TRBV5-5; j_gene: TRBJ1-2; CDR3aa: CASSLRDSYNYGYTF; CDR3nt: TGTGCCAGCAGCCTACGGGACAGCTATAACTATGGCTACACCTTC
d_gene: .; abundance: .; len: 12; v_gene: TRBV28; j_gene: TRBJ1-2; CDR3aa: CASSPRTYGYTF; CDR3nt: TGTGCCAGCAGCCCCAGAACCTATGGCTACACCTTC
d_gene: TRBD1; abundance: .; len: 15; v_gene: TRBV6-6; j_gene: TRBJ2-5; CDR3aa: CASSPGGASGETQYF; CDR3nt: TGTGCCAGCAGTCCAGGGGGCGCTTCCGGGGAGACCCAGTACTTC
d_gene: .; abundance: once; len: 17; v_gene: TRBV28; j_gene: TRBJ2-2; CDR3aa: CASSTRDNRLGTGELFF; CDR3nt: TGTGCCAGCAGTACCCGGGACAATAGATTAGGAACCGGGGAGCTGTTTTTT
d_gene: .; abundance: many; len: 14; v_gene: TRBV7-2; j_gene: TRBJ2-7; CDR3aa: CASSMGGPRNEQYF; CDR3nt: TGTGCCAGCAGCATGGGGGGGCCTCGGAACGAGCAGTACTTC
d_gene: .; abundance: once; len: 12; v_gene: TRBV5-4; j_gene: TRBJ2-2; CDR3aa: CASSFQTGELFF; CDR3nt: TGTGCCAGCAGCTTCCAAACCGGGGAGCTGTTTTTT
d_gene: .; abundance: once; len: 16; v_gene: TRBV7-2; j_gene: TRBJ2-5; CDR3aa: CASSLGRGLRKETQYF; CDR3nt: TGTGCCAGCAGCTTAGGACGGGGACTGAGAAAAGAGACCCAGTACTTC
d_gene: TRBD2; abundance: .; len: 15; v_gene: TRBV11-1; j_gene: TRBJ2-1; CDR3aa: CASTDYGGTDNEQFF; CDR3nt: TGTGCCAGCACCGACTACGGGGGGACCGACAATGAGCAGTTCTTC
d_gene: TRBD1; abundance: .; len: 14; v_gene: TRBV5-1; j_gene: TRBJ1-5; CDR3aa: CASSRGQGSQPQHF; CDR3nt: TGCGCCAGCAGCCGGGGACAGGGGAGTCAGCCCCAGCATTTT
d_gene: .; abundance: .; len: 15; v_gene: TRBV5-6; j_gene: TRBJ2-7; CDR3aa: CASSRRTLTPHEQYF; CDR3nt: TGTGCCAGCAGCCGGAGGACTCTGACCCCCCACGAGCAGTACTTC
d_gene: TRBD1; abundance: .; len: 16; v_gene: TRBV5-1; j_gene: TRBJ2-7; CDR3aa: CASSLVSTGGRSEQYF; CDR3nt: TGCGCCAGCAGCTTGGTTTCGACAGGGGGCAGGAGCGAGCAGTACTTC
d_gene: TRBD1; abundance: few; len: 14; v_gene: TRBV5-1; j_gene: TRBJ2-7; CDR3aa: CASSRTGDTYEQYF; CDR3nt: TGCGCCAGCAGCCGAACAGGGGATACCTACGAGCAGTACTTC
d_gene: .; abundance: .; len: 14; v_gene: TRBV6-5; j_gene: TRBJ1-6; CDR3aa: CAAERGDYNSPLHF; CDR3nt: TGTGCCGCAGAGCGGGGGGACTATAATTCACCCCTCCACTTT
d_gene: TRBD2; abundance: .; len: 14; v_gene: TRBV19; j_gene: TRBJ2-3; CDR3aa: CASRRAGVLDTQYF; CDR3nt: TGTGCCAGTAGAAGAGCGGGGGTATTAGATACGCAGTATTTT
d_gene: TRBD2; abundance: .; len: 16; v_gene: TRBV7-2; j_gene: TRBJ2-7; CDR3aa: CASSPYLAGGSHEQYF; CDR3nt: TGTGCCAGCAGCCCCTATTTGGCGGGAGGATCCCACGAGCAGTACTTC
d_gene: .; abundance: .; len: 16; v_gene: TRBV6-2/TRBV6-3; j_gene: TRBJ2-3; CDR3aa: CASSYPQGTHTDTQYF; CDR3nt: TGTGCCAGCAGTTACCCACAGGGAACCCACACAGATACGCAGTATTTT